A single sample gave rise to the 18 T cell receptor beta chains below, sequenced in a study of vaccination and CD4 T cells after COVID-19. The antigens these receptors bind are not known. Sequencing of the DNA from cultured CD4+ T cells was carried out with the Oncomine TCR Beta short-read assay. TCRdb passed the PCR reads through MiXCR, listing each CDR3 protein once. The data contain thousands of distinct CDR3 sequences, around two fifths of them singletons. Treatment meaning: roughly 11-day PBMC culture with coronavirus spike peptide pools or control peptides (ViraFEST assay). Ahead of the COVID-19 pandemic (2011-2018), the CD4+ T cells of the unexposed donor were collected. The sequenced sample was CD4+ T cells from blood, cultured in vitro. These receptor sequences come from a human donor in good health.

V usage is TRBV19 and J usage is TRBJ2-5; the D gene is possibly TRBD1 (5 bases). Trimming left V 1 base short and J 5 bases short, with 11 bases between. The V gene's germline CDR1 is LNHDA and CDR2 SQIVND (reference sequence). The CDR3 spans 14 residues. The CDR3 sequence: CASSIAGWRETQYF. As DNA, the CDR3 is TGTGCCAGTAGTATAGCAGGGTGGCGGGAGACCCAGTACTTC.

This chain connects TRBV10-3 to TRBJ2-1, with TRBD2 identical over 9 bases. Germline CDR1 and CDR2: ENHRY and SYGVKD. V lost 10 bases, J lost 4 bases, and 11 bases stayed unmatched. CDR3 length: 15 amino acids. The CDR3 loop is CATGRSRGGYNEQFF. CDR3 sequence (DNA): TGTGCCACCGGCCGGTCGCGGGGGGGGTACAATGAGCAGTTCTTC.

This clonotype was recorded a few times. At one end, the junction sequence differs from germline, possibly due to a read error. The chain carries TRBV20-1 and TRBJ1-5; D perhaps matches TRBD1 (6 bases). The CDR3 contains 14 residues. Germline CDR1 reads DFQATT; CDR2 reads SNEGSKA (reference sequence). The CDR3 loop is CSAREGGGNQPQHF. Written as DNA, the CDR3 is TGCAGTGCTCGAGAGGGGGGGGGCAATCAGCCCCAGCATTTT.

The chain is built from TRBV6-5 and TRBJ2-1, with D perhaps TRBD1 (5 bases). With 2 bases removed from V and 4 bases from J, the gap between germline ends came to 6 bases. Looked up from germline, CDR1 is MNHEY and CDR2 is SVGAGI. The CDR3 is 13 amino acids. In nucleotides, the CDR3 is TGTGCCAGCAGTTACAAGGGGTACAATGAGCAGTTCTTC. It translates to CASSYKGYNEQFF.

This clonotype has just a few counts. The V and J genes are TRBV20-1 and TRBJ2-3; 9 nucleotides align to TRBD2. The germline gives CDR1 DFQATT, CDR2 SNEGSKA (reference sequence). This CDR3 spans 12 amino acids. Losses at the gene ends were 0 bases for V and 14 bases for J; bases not matched to a gene: 6. DNA of the CDR3: TGCAGTGCTAGAGATGCGCTAGCGGGGTCGTATTTT. Translated, it gives CSARDALAGSYF.

The gene calls are TRBV20-1 and TRBJ2-7, with 7 bases lining up with TRBD1. Germline trimming cut 5 bases from V and 3 bases from J; bases unmatched to any gene: 10. The CDR3 length is 14 residues. The germline V gene has CDR1 DFQATT and CDR2 SNEGSKA (reference sequence). The CDR3 region is CSASAGTAYYEQYF. CDR3 nucleotides: TGCAGTGCTTCCGCCGGGACAGCCTACTACGAGCAGTACTTC.

The V call is TRBV29-1, the J call TRBJ1-2; D is unclear. The V end was cut by 6 bases, the J end by 0 bases, with 11 bases between. Germline V gene data show CDR1 as SQVTM and CDR2 as ANQGSEA. The CDR3 totals 13 residues. The CDR3 sequence is CSVGTGANYGYTF. The DNA for the CDR3 is TGCAGCGTGGGTACGGGAGCTAACTATGGCTACACCTTC.

With respect to this clonotype: The germline gene is not matched at one end of the junction; a read error may be the cause. The chain couples TRBV7-9 to TRBJ2-1; weak D call: TRBD2 (5 bases). CDR3 size: 16 residues. CDR1 is SEHNR and CDR2 is FQNEAQ in the germline V gene (reference sequence). In DNA form, the CDR3 reads TGTGCCGGCAGCTTAATAAGCGGCAGCTCCTACAATGAGCAGTTCTTC. The encoded protein is CAGSLISGSSYNEQFF.

This clonotype was picked up a small number of times. The gene calls are TRBV6-5 and TRBJ2-2, with a tentative D call TRBD2 (6 bases). V shed 0 bases and J shed 5 bases, with 13 bases lying between them. The CDR3 is made up of 16 amino acids. Germline CDR1 is MNHEY and CDR2 is SVGAGI. The chain's CDR3 is CASSYSTSSVTGELFF. CDR3 in DNA: TGTGCCAGCAGTTACTCGACTAGTAGCGTTACCGGGGAGCTGTTTTTT.

V is TRBV6-2 or TRBV6-3 and J is TRBJ1-5; tentative D call: TRBD1 (6 bases). Trimming cost V 7 bases and J 3 bases, with 16 bases left between them. Germline lookup yields CDR1 MNHEY and CDR2 SVGEGT. CDR3 length: 15 residues. For the CDR3, the DNA is TGTGCCAGCACTCAGACCGGGACACTCAATCAGCCCCAGCATTTT. This gives the protein CASTQTGTLNQPQHF.

In this sample, this clonotype turned up a few times. The rearrangement links TRBV19 to TRBJ1-1, with D possibly TRBD1 on 5 matching bases. The V gene's germline CDR1 is LNHDA and CDR2 SQIVND (reference sequence). With 5 bases removed from V and 6 bases from J, the gap between germline ends came to 19 bases. This CDR3 region has 15 residues. CDR3 nucleotides: TGTGCCAGTAGTTTGACCAGGGCTGGGCACGCTGAAGCTTTCTTT. Protein product: CASSLTRAGHAEAFF. Variable domain in full (rest from reference TRBV19 and TRBJ1-1): DGGITQSPKYLFRKEGQNVTLSCEQNLNHDAMYWYRQDPGQGLRLIYYSQIVNDFQKGDIAEGYSVSREKKESFPLTVTSAQKNPTAFYLCASSLTRAGHAEAFFGQGTRLTVV.

The chain joins TRBV20-1 to TRBJ1-1; 8 bases line up with TRBD1. The trim removed 6 bases at V and 5 bases at J, leaving 11 bases unmatched. Germline V lookup: CDR1 DFQATT, CDR2 SNEGSKA (reference sequence). This CDR3 spans 14 amino acids. The CDR3 DNA reads as TGCAGTGCCACCCGCATTACAGGGGGGACTGAAGCTTTCTTT. Amino acid sequence: CSATRITGGTEAFF.

The chain combines TRBV6-2 or TRBV6-3 with TRBJ1-2, with 7 bases lining up with TRBD1. The CDR3 runs to 13 residues. The germline V gene has CDR1 MNHEY and CDR2 SVGEGT. Unmatched junction bases numbered 4, after V lost 5 bases and J lost 4 bases. CDR3 nucleotide sequence: TGTGCCAGCAGTCGGACAGGACGCTATGGCTACACCTTC. It encodes CASSRTGRYGYTF.

The rearrangement joins TRBV19 to TRBJ1-1; D gene ambiguous. The CDR3 is 13 amino acids. Germline V CDR1 and CDR2: LNHDA, SQIVND (reference sequence). V was pared by 7 bases and J by 0 bases, with 9 bases between. The CDR3 DNA follows: TGTGCCAGTACACAGCATATGAACACTGAAGCTTTCTTT. Amino acid sequence: CASTQHMNTEAFF.

The J gene is TRBJ1-6, the V gene TRBV19, with no clear D. Germline V gives CDR1 LNHDA, CDR2 SQIVND (reference sequence). The CDR3 is made up of 14 amino acids. The V gene lost 3 bases and the J gene lost 10 bases, with 13 bases spanning the gap. The CDR3 bases are TGTGCCAGTAGTATGTCTCCAGGTGGGTCACCCCTCCACTTT. As protein: CASSMSPGGSPLHF.

The chain uses TRBV7-9 and TRBJ2-1; D not resolved. V gave up 1 base and J gave up 9 bases, with 1 base separating them. This CDR3 comprises 10 residues. The germline V gene encodes CDR1 SEHNR and CDR2 FQNEAQ (reference sequence). In DNA, the CDR3 is TGTGCCAGCAGCTTAGGTGAGCAGTTCTTC. This codes for CASSLGEQFF.

This clonotype was detected a few times. This chain connects TRBV7-2 to TRBJ1-2; TRBD1 agrees at 9 bases. This CDR3 contains 15 residues. The V segment lost 0 bases and the J segment 5 bases; nucleotides outside the gene matches: 4. Germline V lookup: CDR1 SGHTA, CDR2 FQGNSA. The CDR3, as DNA: TGTGCCAGCAGCTTAGCTTTGGGACAGGGTTATGGCTACACCTTC. Its translation: CASSLALGQGYGYTF.

V gene TRBV19 combines with J gene TRBJ2-1; 8 nucleotides align to TRBD2. The CDR3 spans 16 residues. Germline CDR1 and CDR2: LNHDA and SQIVND (reference sequence). Trimming cost V 5 bases and J 8 bases; bases outside gene matches: 14. The CDR3 coding sequence is TGTGCCAGTAGTCGCCGAGCAGGACTAGCTCGCGATGAGCAGTTCTTC. Protein product: CASSRRAGLARDEQFF.